Listed here are 2 T cell receptor beta chains from one sample, sequenced in a study of blood T cell repertoires in COVID-19. TCRdb's copy holds only in-frame clones and misses some; the assay was immunoSEQ multiplex PCR. This table has about 140,000 clones, more than 65% appearing once. The specimen sequenced was peripheral blood. The receptors originated from a woman aged 55-69 years with acute or convalescent COVID-19.

The chain employs TRBV10-3 and TRBJ2-1; maybe TRBD1 (5 bases). The CDR3 loop spans 14 amino acids. The V gene lost 6 bases and the J gene lost 0 bases, with 9 bases spanning the gap. Germline V gene lookup returns CDR1 ENHRY and CDR2 SYGVKD. This CDR3 is CAIRGHSSYNEQFF. In DNA form, the CDR3 reads TGTGCCATCAGGGGGCATAGCTCCTACAATGAGCAGTTCTTC.

This chain's CDR3 is CASSLGTSGSSTQYF. The DNA of the CDR3 is TGTGCCAGCAGCCTAGGGACTAGCGGGAGTTCTACGCAGTATTTT. The rearrangement links TRBV5-5 to TRBJ2-3; 14 positions match TRBD2. Trimming took 4 bases from V and 8 from J; bases not matched to a gene: 6. The CDR3 is 15 amino acids. From germline, CDR1 is SGHKS and CDR2 YYEKEE (reference sequence).